At least ten counts were recorded for the clone carrying this T cell receptor (beta chain). What it binds is unknown. This beta chain turned up in a library designed for alpha chains; as an off-target read, its abundance says little. In TCRdb, the 5' RACE reads were re-called with MiXCR into one record per CDR3 protein. The sample lists 14,000 or so distinct CDR3 sequences; around 4.7% were seen once. Time point in this sample: sample taken at primary tumor resection. This record belongs to a study of spatial heterogeneity in lung cancer. Germline CDR1 and CDR2: SNHLY and FYNNEI. V was clipped by 10 bases and J by 0 bases, with 13 bases between them. The CDR3 is 14 amino acids. Findings and caveats of the study: Tumor mutation counts were tracked by expanded intratumoral alpha and beta TCR counts.

The TCR originated in a female donor with early-stage non-small cell lung cancer. Here the sequenced sample was lung tumor tissue, taken at surgery. The V and J genes are TRBV2 and TRBJ1-5; D is unclear. CDR3: CATRGGNSNQPQHF. In DNA, the CDR3 is TGTGCCACCAGAGGCGGAAATAGCAATCAGCCCCAGCATTTT.